Listed here is a single T cell receptor beta chain. The antigen is undetermined. The donors (healthy individuals) were bone marrow donors. This specimen belongs to a study of cytomegalovirus exposure and HLA in healthy donors. Study details: Earlier findings included 100 million to 130 million unique TCR beta sequences obtained from 170 million or so T cells.

Study-wide results and caveats: In all likelihood, a cluster of highly shared sequence variants was a sequencing artifact.

The CDR3 extends over 13 amino acids. The V and J ends lost 1 base and 7 bases respectively, with 5 bases between them. Germline loops: CDR1 SGHVS, CDR2 FNYEAQ. The PCR employed 60 Vbeta primers together with 13 Jbeta primers. Produced via immunoSEQ multiplex PCR; TCRdb's table is partial and in-frame only. Counted here are 150,000 to 160,000 clones, around 74% occurring once; the ten biggest clones make up approximately 2.6%. The J gene is TRBJ1-6, the V gene TRBV7-6; D is undetermined. Sequenced sample: PBMCs. This TCR came from a man between 18 and 29 years old in good health and CMV-seronegative. This CDR3 is CASSLGGNSPLHF. As DNA, the CDR3 is TGTGCCAGCAGCTTAGGAGGGAATTCACCCCTCCACTTT. The whole variable domain, remainder taken from reference TRBV7-6 and TRBJ1-6, is GAGVSQSPRYKVTKRGQDVALRCDPISGHVSLYWYRQALGQGPEFLTYFNYEAQQDKSGLPNDRFSAERPEGSISTLTIQRTEQRDSAMYRCASSLGGNSPLHFGNGTRLTVT.